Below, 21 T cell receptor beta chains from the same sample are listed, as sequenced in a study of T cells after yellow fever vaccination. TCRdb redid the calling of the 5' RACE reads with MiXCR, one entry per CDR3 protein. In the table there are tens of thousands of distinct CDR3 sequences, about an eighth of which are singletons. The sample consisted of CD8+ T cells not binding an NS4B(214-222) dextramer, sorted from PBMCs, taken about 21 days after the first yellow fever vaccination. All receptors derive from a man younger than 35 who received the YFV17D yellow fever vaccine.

Written as DNA, the CDR3 is TGTGCCAGCAGCCAGGCACTTTACGAGCAGTACTTC. This sequence encodes CASSQALYEQYF. The rearrangement joins TRBV3-1 to TRBJ2-7; the D is unclear. Trimming removed 3 bases from V and 4 bases from J, with 7 bases in between. This CDR3 region has 12 residues. Germline CDR1 is LGHDT and CDR2 is YNNKEL (reference sequence).

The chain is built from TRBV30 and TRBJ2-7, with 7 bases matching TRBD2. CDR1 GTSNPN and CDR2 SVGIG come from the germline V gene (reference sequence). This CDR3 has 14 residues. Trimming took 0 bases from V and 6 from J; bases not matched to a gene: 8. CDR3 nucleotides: TGTGCCTGGAGTGTTCAGGCGGGGGTGGGCGAGCAGTACTTC. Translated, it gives CAWSVQAGVGEQYF.

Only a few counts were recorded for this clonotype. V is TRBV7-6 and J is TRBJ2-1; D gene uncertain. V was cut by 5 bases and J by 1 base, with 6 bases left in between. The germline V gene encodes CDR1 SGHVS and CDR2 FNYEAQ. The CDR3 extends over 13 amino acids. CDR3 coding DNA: TGTGCCAGCAGCCCTCAGTCCTACAATGAGCAGTTCTTC. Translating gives CASSPQSYNEQFF.

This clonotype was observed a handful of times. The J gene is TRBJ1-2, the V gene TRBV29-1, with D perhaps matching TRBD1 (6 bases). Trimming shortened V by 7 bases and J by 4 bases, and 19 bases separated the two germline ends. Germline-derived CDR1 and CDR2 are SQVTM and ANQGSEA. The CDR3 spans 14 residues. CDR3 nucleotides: TGCAGCGCCCACGCAGGGGAGGCCCCCTATGGCTACACCTTC. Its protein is CSAHAGEAPYGYTF.

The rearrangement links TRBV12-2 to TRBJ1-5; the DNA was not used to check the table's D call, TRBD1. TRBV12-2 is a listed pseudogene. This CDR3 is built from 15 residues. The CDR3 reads CASRLVGARNQPQHF. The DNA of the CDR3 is TGTGCAAGTCGCTTGGTCGGGGCCAGAAATCAGCCCCAGCATTTT.

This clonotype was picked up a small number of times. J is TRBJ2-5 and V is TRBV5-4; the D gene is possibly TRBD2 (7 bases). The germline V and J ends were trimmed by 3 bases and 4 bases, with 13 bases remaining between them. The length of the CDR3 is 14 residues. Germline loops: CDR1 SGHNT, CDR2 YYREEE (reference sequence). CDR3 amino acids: CASSSAGAGETQYF. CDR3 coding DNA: TGTGCCAGCAGCTCGGCGGGGGCAGGAGAGACCCAGTACTTC.

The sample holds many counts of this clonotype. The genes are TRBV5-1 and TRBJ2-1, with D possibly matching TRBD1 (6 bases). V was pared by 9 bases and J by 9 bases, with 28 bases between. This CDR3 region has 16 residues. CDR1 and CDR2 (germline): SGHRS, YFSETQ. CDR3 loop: CATKTTPGQGSIEQFF. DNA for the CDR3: TGCGCCACCAAAACGACCCCGGGGCAGGGGAGTATTGAGCAGTTCTTC.

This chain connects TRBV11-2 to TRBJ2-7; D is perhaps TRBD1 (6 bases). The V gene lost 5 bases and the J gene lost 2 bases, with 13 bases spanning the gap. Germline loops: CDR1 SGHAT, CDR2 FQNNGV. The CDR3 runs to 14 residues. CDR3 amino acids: CASSPPGTTYEQYF. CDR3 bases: TGTGCCAGCAGCCCTCCCGGGACAACCTACGAGCAGTACTTC.

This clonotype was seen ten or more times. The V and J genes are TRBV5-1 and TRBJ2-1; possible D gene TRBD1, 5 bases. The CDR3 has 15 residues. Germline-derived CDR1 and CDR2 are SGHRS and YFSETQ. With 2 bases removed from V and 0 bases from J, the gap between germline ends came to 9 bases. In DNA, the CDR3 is TGCGCCAGCAGCTTAGGACAAAGCTCCTACAATGAGCAGTTCTTC. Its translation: CASSLGQSSYNEQFF.

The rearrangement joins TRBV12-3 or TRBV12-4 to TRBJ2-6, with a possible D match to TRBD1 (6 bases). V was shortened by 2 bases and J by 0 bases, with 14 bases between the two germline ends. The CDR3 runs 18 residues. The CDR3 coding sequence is TGTGCCAGCAGTTTACGGGCAGGGGTCCGCTCTGGGGCCAACGTCCTGACTTTC. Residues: CASSLRAGVRSGANVLTF.

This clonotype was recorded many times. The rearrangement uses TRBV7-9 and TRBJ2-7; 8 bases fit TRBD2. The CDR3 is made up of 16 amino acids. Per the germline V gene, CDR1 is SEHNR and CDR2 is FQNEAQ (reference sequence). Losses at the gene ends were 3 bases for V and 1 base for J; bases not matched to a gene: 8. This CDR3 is CASSFPTRGESYEQYF. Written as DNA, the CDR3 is TGTGCCAGCAGCTTTCCCACGCGGGGGGAATCCTACGAGCAGTACTTC. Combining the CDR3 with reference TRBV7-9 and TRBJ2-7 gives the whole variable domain DTGVSQNPRHKITKRGQNVTFRCDPISEHNRLYWYRQTLGQGPEFLTYFQNEAQLEKSRLLSDRFSAERPKGSFSTLEIQRTEQGDSAMYLCASSFPTRGESYEQYFGPGTRLTVT.

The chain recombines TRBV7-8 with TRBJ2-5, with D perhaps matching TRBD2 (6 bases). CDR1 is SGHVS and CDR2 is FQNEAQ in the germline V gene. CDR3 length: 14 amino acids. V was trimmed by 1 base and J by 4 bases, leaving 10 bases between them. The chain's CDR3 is CASSLGRGGETQYF. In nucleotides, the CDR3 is TGTGCCAGCAGCTTAGGGAGGGGCGGAGAGACCCAGTACTTC. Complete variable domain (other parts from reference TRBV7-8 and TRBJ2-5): GAGVSQSPRYKVAKRGQDVALRCDPISGHVSLFWYQQALGQGPEFLTYFQNEAQLDKSGLPSDRFFAERPEGSVSTLKIQRTQQEDSAVYLCASSLGRGGETQYFGPGTRLLVL.

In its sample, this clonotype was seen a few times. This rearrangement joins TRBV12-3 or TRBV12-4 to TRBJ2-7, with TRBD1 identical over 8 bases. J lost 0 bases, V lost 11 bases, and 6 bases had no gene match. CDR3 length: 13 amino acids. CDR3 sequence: CAVGTGDSYEQYF. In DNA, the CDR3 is TGTGCCGTCGGGACAGGTGACTCCTACGAGCAGTACTTC.

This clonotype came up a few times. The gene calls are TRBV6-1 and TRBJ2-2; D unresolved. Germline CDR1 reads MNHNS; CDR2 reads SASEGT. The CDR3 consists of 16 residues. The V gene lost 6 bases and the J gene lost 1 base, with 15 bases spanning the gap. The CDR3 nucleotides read TGTGCCAGCAGACCGCGGTTTGGCCGGAACACCGGGGAGCTGTTTTTT. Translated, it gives CASRPRFGRNTGELFF.

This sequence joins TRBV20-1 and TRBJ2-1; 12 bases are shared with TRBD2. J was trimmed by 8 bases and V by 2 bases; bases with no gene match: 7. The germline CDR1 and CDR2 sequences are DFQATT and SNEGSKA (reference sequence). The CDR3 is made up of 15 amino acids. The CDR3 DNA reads TGCAGTGCTAGAAGACTAGCGGGGGAGGGGTATGAGCAGTTCTTC. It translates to CSARRLAGEGYEQFF.

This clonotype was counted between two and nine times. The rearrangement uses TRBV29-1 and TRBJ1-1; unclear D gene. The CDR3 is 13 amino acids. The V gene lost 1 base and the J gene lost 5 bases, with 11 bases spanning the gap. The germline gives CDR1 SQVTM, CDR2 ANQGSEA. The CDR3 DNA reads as TGCAGCGTTGAAGTGGCAGGACCAACTGAAGCTTTCTTT. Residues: CSVEVAGPTEAFF.

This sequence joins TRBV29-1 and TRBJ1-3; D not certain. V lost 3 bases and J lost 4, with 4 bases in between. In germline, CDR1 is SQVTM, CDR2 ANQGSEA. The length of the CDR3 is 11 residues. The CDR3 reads CSVDSGNTIYF. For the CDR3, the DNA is TGCAGCGTTGATTCGGGAAACACCATATATTTT.

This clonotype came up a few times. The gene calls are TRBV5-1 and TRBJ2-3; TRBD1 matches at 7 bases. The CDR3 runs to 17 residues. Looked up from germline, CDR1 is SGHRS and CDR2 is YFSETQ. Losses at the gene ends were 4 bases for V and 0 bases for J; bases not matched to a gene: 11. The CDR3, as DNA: TGCGCCAGCAGCGTCTATGGGACAGCCTCTAGCACAGATACGCAGTATTTT. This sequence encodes CASSVYGTASSTDTQYF.

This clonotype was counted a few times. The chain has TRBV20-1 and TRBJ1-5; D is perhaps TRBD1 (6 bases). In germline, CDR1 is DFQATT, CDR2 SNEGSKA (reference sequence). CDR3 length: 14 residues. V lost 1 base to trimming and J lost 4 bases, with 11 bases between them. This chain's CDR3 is CSARALQGNQPQHF. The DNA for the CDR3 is TGCAGTGCTAGAGCCCTCCAGGGGAATCAGCCCCAGCATTTT.

The CDR3 nucleotides read TGCGCCAGCAGCGGGGACAGGGGGAATGAGCAGTTCTTC. Its translation is CASSGDRGNEQFF. The chain links TRBV5-1 to TRBJ2-1; 11 nucleotides agree with TRBD1. The trim removed 4 bases at V and 7 bases at J, leaving 1 base unmatched. This CDR3 contains 13 residues. Per germline, CDR1 SGHRS and CDR2 YFSETQ.

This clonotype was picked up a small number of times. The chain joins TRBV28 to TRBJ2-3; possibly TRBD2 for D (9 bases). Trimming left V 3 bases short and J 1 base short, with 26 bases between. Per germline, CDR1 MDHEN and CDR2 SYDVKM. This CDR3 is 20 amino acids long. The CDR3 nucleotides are TGTGCCAGCAGTTTTAGCCCCCAGGGGGCGGGGGGGCCGGGCACAGATACGCAGTATTTT. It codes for CASSFSPQGAGGPGTDTQYF.